The sequence of this TCR beta chain was determined in a study of cytomegalovirus exposure and HLA in healthy donors. Repertoires were generated with immunoSEQ multiplex PCR, while TCRdb's copy carries only in-frame clones and drops some. The data contain roughly 280,000 clones, just over 85% of them seen just once; the ten biggest clones take up roughly 1%. This clone has a handful of counts. Its cognate antigen is unknown. Germline lookup yields CDR1 LNHDA and CDR2 SQIVND (reference sequence). Trimming took off 1 base at V and 3 bases at J, with 19 bases between the two ends. CDR3 length equals 18 residues. Study-level points and caveats: It was reported that the classifier diagnosed cytomegalovirus status with high specificity and sensitivity in both the original and validation cohorts. The CMV antigen specificity of a few CMV-associated chains was confirmed through in vitro analysis. Many donors carried some public TCRs, although rarity characterized most TCR sequences. The tendency of first-cohort TCR clusters to co-occur in the roughly 130 validation repertoires emerged from a later analysis.

The TCR was taken from a woman aged 18-29 years in good health and CMV-seronegative. The sequencing sample was made of PBMCs. J is TRBJ2-1 and V is TRBV19, with D possibly matching TRBD2 (6 bases). Here the CDR3 DNA reads TGTGCCAGTAGTATAGCGGTTAGCGGCCTCGCCGGCTACAATGAGCAGTTCTTC. Translated, it gives CASSIAVSGLAGYNEQFF.